The source of this TCR beta chain is a study of beta chain features in type 1 diabetes. Study summary: Age and gender were similar between patients and healthy donors, as were cell yields. General study points: TCRB CDR3 length was moderately but significantly reduced in all four CD4+ subsets of Type 1 diabetes patients.

Of note for this clone: Its antigen is undetermined.

Investigators reverse transcribed all isolated RNA, so they sequenced expressed TCRB transcripts. Sequencing of naive, central memory and regulatory T cell samples gave an average of around 4 million reads. The repertoire was sequenced with immunoSEQ multiplex PCR; TCRdb's copy has only in-frame clones and lacks some. The sample has roughly 300,000 clones; roughly an eighth are singletons. One heparinised blood draw, averaging about 116 mL, came from each donor. Sorting that relied on CD45RO/CCR7/CD25/CD127/CD95/CD27 yielded CD4+ naive, central memory, regulatory and stem cell-like memory cells. The sample taken for sequencing was naive CD4+ T cells from blood. The sequence derives from a man aged 30 to 45 with type 1 diabetes.

CDR3: CASSLQTARLTDTQYF. Here the CDR3 DNA reads TGTGCCAGCAGCTTACAAACGGCGAGACTCACAGATACGCAGTATTTT. The J gene is TRBJ2-3, the V gene TRBV7-6; no reliable D call. Germline V lookup: CDR1 SGHVS, CDR2 FNYEAQ. Trimming pared 2 bases from V and 2 bases from J, leaving 14 bases between. This CDR3 spans 16 amino acids.